This T cell receptor beta chain was identified during a study of molecular identifiers for immune sequencing clone quantification. TCRdb passed the PCR reads through MiXCR, listing each CDR3 protein once. The sample has just under 20,000 distinct CDR3 sequences; about a fifth are singletons. Worth noting for this clonotype: A much larger clone lies a single base off, so this may be a read error.

CDR3 length: 16 amino acids. The receptor's source is a human donor in good health. Some libraries in this study had Jurkat cell RNA spiked in. J is TRBJ2-1 and V is TRBV12-3 or TRBV12-4; 9 bases are shared with TRBD2. Source material: naive CD8+ T cells from blood, with Jurkat cell RNA spiked in. Subset indicated: FACS-sorted CD8+CD4-CCR7+CD45RA+ naive T cells. The CDR3 sequence: CTSRDLAGWGQSEQFF. Written as DNA, the CDR3 is TGTACCAGCAGAGACCTAGCGGGGTGGGGACAGAGTGAGCAGTTCTTC.